This entry lists 20 T cell receptor beta chains sequenced from one sample in a study of CD8 T cells in ankylosing spondylitis. Each CDR3 protein is one row after TCRdb ran MiXCR on the 5' RACE reads. The sample has fewer than 200,000 distinct CDR3 sequences, 9.8% seen once. Sequencing used blood, either unsorted or a sorted T cell fraction (not recorded which). These receptors originate from a female donor with ankylosing spondylitis or in good health (not recorded which).

CDR3 bases: TGTGCCAGCAGTTTAGCAAGGGGAGGCGAGCAGTACTTC. This codes for CASSLARGGEQYF. The chain is built from TRBV12-3 or TRBV12-4 and TRBJ2-7; D is perhaps TRBD2 (6 bases). The CDR3 is 13 residues long. Trimming stripped 0 bases from V and 6 bases from J, with 9 bases between.

At least ten counts were recorded for this clonotype. The V call is TRBV19, the J call TRBJ2-1; 10 positions match TRBD2. The CDR3 is 15 residues long. The germline V gene encodes CDR1 LNHDA and CDR2 SQIVND (reference sequence). V lost 4 bases and J lost 9; bases outside the gene matches: 9. CDR3 in DNA: TGTGCCAGTAGTAATAGCGGGAGGCCCCCCTCTGAGCAGTTCTTC. It translates to CASSNSGRPPSEQFF. The variable domain in full, completed from reference TRBV19 and TRBJ2-1, reads DGGITQSPKYLFRKEGQNVTLSCEQNLNHDAMYWYRQDPGQGLRLIYYSQIVNDFQKGDIAEGYSVSREKKESFPLTVTSAQKNPTAFYLCASSNSGRPPSEQFFGPGTRLTVL.

The chain carries TRBV9 and TRBJ2-2; D remains ambiguous. Germline CDR1 is SGDLS and CDR2 is YYNGEE. The CDR3 totals 11 residues. The V end was cut by 0 bases, the J end by 9 bases, with 3 bases between. CDR3 in DNA: TGTGCCAGCAGCGTAGGTAGGGAGCTGTTTTTT. Amino acids: CASSVGRELFF.

The chain carries TRBV4-3 and TRBJ1-1; D is undetermined. Germline CDR1 and CDR2: LGHNA and YSLEER. The CDR3 has 15 residues. The V gene lost 4 bases and the J gene lost 3 bases, with 15 bases spanning the gap. CDR3 in amino acids: CASSPGWVSYTEAFF. The CDR3 region has the DNA TGCGCCAGCAGCCCCGGGTGGGTTAGCTACACTGAAGCTTTCTTT.

In its sample, this clonotype was seen many times. The V call is TRBV15, the J call TRBJ1-2; D call uncertain. CDR1 is LNHNV and CDR2 is YYDKDF in the germline V gene (reference sequence). The CDR3 is made up of 14 amino acids. The V and J ends lost 0 bases and 7 bases respectively, with 12 bases between them. CDR3 loop: CATSRDMRRAGYTF. In nucleotides, the CDR3 is TGTGCCACCAGCAGAGATATGAGAAGGGCTGGCTACACCTTC.

The chain combines TRBV9 with TRBJ2-1; no clear D. Trimming took off 5 bases at V and 4 bases at J, with 13 bases between the two ends. This CDR3 is built from 14 residues. Germline V gene lookup returns CDR1 SGDLS and CDR2 YYNGEE. The CDR3 is CASSEASAYNEQFF. The CDR3 nucleotides are TGTGCCAGCAGTGAGGCGAGCGCGTACAATGAGCAGTTCTTC.

The V and J genes are TRBV7-6 and TRBJ1-2; unclear D gene. This CDR3 contains 15 residues. The germline gives CDR1 SGHVS, CDR2 FNYEAQ. The V end was cut by 1 base, the J end by 5 bases, with 14 bases between. The CDR3 sequence: CASSLGAGLGYGYTF. The DNA of the CDR3 is TGTGCCAGCAGCTTAGGCGCTGGGCTAGGATATGGCTACACCTTC.

Ten or more counts support this clonotype. This CDR3 reads CASGRTDYYEQYF. CDR3 in DNA: TGTGCCAGCGGCCGGACAGATTACTACGAGCAGTACTTC. The J gene is TRBJ2-7, the V gene TRBV5-5, with D perhaps TRBD1 (6 bases). The CDR3 is 13 amino acids. Germline V CDR1 and CDR2: SGHKS, YYEKEE (reference sequence). V lost 7 bases, J lost 3 bases, and 14 bases lay in between.

This clonotype was seen at least ten times. The V call is TRBV20-1, the J call TRBJ2-7; 10 bases map to TRBD2. Germline V CDR1 and CDR2: DFQATT, SNEGSKA (reference sequence). The CDR3 has 13 amino acids. Unmatched junction bases numbered 4, after V lost 5 bases and J lost 3 bases. The CDR3 protein is CSAPSGSLYEQYF. DNA for the CDR3: TGCAGTGCTCCTAGCGGGAGTCTCTACGAGCAGTACTTC.

This clonotype was counted a few times. This chain connects TRBV9 to TRBJ2-3; unclear D gene. The V and J ends lost 4 bases and 11 bases respectively, with 20 bases between them. This CDR3 contains 14 residues. Germline V gene lookup returns CDR1 SGDLS and CDR2 YYNGEE. CDR3 amino acids: CASSPQERSVRQYF. For the CDR3, the DNA is TGTGCCAGCAGCCCCCAGGAGAGGAGCGTTAGGCAGTATTTT.

A few counts support this clonotype. The chain employs TRBV27 and TRBJ2-2; D call uncertain. V lost 8 bases, J lost 4 bases, and 8 bases lay in between. Germline lookup yields CDR1 MNHEY and CDR2 SMNVEV (reference sequence). The CDR3 contains 12 residues. The CDR3 nucleotides read TGTGCCAGCCGCTACCTCACCGGGGAGCTGTTTTTT. This gives the protein CASRYLTGELFF.

This clonotype has a count of ten or more. The chain joins TRBV28 to TRBJ2-3; D is tentatively TRBD1 or TRBD2 (6 bases each). Germline lookup yields CDR1 MDHEN and CDR2 SYDVKM. The CDR3 is made up of 15 amino acids. V lost 5 bases and J lost 2, with 14 bases in between. The CDR3 nucleotides are TGTGCCAGCAGTGGGGGCCAGGGACTCACAGATACGCAGTATTTT. Translating gives CASSGGQGLTDTQYF.

The chain recombines TRBV4-3 with TRBJ1-2; 8 positions match TRBD1. V shed 3 bases, J shed 7 bases, and the junction held 10 bases outside the gene matches. This CDR3 is 15 amino acids long. Looked up from germline, CDR1 is LGHNA and CDR2 is YSLEER. The chain's CDR3 is CASSQRRQGSPGYTF. For the CDR3, the DNA is TGCGCCAGCAGCCAGAGGAGACAGGGGTCTCCTGGCTACACCTTC.

V and J are TRBV5-5 and TRBJ2-5, with unresolved D. V was cut by 0 bases and J by 1 base, with 10 bases left in between. This CDR3 spans 15 amino acids. The germline CDR1 and CDR2 sequences are SGHKS and YYEKEE (reference sequence). DNA for the CDR3: TGTGCCAGCAGCTTGGCCGATAGCATCCAAGAGACCCAGTACTTC. Amino acid sequence: CASSLADSIQETQYF.

This clonotype was counted only a few times. This chain uses TRBV19 with TRBJ2-1; D gene ambiguous. The CDR3 has 17 amino acids. Germline V gene lookup returns CDR1 LNHDA and CDR2 SQIVND (reference sequence). V lost 0 bases and J lost 0, with 12 bases in between. CDR3 bases: TGTGCCAGTAGTATAGATTCGGGTACAAGCTCCTACAATGAGCAGTTCTTC. As protein: CASSIDSGTSSYNEQFF.

Many counts were recorded for this clonotype. The gene calls are TRBV10-3 and TRBJ2-3; 14 bases map to TRBD2. This CDR3 has 16 amino acids. Trimming cost V 6 bases and J 2 bases; bases outside gene matches: 4. Germline V gene lookup returns CDR1 ENHRY and CDR2 SYGVKD. CDR3 sequence reads: CAIRGTSGRTTDTQYF. For the CDR3, the DNA is TGTGCCATCAGGGGGACTAGCGGGAGAACCACAGATACGCAGTATTTT.

This chain uses TRBV20-1 with TRBJ2-3; the D is unclear. Per the germline V gene, CDR1 is DFQATT and CDR2 is SNEGSKA (reference sequence). The CDR3 runs to 13 residues. Trimming pared 1 base from V and 2 bases from J, leaving 7 bases between. CDR3 coding DNA: TGCAGTGCTAGAGGTGACAACACAGATACGCAGTATTTT. This translates into CSARGDNTDTQYF.

This clonotype was detected many times. The chain links TRBV7-9 to TRBJ1-1; no reliable D call. The V end lost 3 bases, the J end lost 0 bases, and 11 bases lay between the germline ends. The CDR3 is 15 amino acids. Germline V gene data show CDR1 as SEHNR and CDR2 as FQNEAQ (reference sequence). The CDR3 DNA is TGTGCCAGCAGCTTTTCCCCGACATTGAACACTGAAGCTTTCTTT. It specifies CASSFSPTLNTEAFF.

This clonotype has at least ten counts. The V and J genes are TRBV12-3 or TRBV12-4 and TRBJ2-1; D perhaps matches TRBD1 (7 bases). The CDR3 runs to 14 residues. Between the trimmed V and J ends, which lost 3 bases and 5 bases, there was a span of 11 bases. The CDR3 DNA sequence: TGTGCCAGCAGTTTGGAGGGGGCCAACAATGAGCAGTTCTTC. It is translated as CASSLEGANNEQFF.

This CDR3 is CSAREGGDTEAFF. The DNA of the CDR3 is TGCAGTGCTAGAGAGGGTGGAGACACTGAAGCTTTCTTT. The chain couples TRBV20-1 to TRBJ1-1, with D unresolved. The V end lost 0 bases, the J end lost 3 bases, and 8 bases lay between the germline ends. The germline gives CDR1 DFQATT, CDR2 SNEGSKA (reference sequence). This CDR3 has 13 amino acids.